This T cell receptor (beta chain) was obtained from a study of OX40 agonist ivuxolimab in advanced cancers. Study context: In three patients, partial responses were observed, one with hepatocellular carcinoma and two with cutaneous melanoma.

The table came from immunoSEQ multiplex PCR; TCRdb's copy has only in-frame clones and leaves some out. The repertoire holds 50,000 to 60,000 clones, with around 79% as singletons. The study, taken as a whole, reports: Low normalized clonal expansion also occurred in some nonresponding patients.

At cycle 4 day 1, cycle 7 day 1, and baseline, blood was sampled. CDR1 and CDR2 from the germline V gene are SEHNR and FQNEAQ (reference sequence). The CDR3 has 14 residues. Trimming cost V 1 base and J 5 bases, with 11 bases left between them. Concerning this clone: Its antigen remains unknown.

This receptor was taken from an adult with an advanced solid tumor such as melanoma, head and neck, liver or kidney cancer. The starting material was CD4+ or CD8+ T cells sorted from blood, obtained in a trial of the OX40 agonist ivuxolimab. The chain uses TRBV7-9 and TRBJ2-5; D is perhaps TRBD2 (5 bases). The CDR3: CASSLDPLAETQYF. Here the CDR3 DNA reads TGTGCCAGCAGCTTAGACCCTTTAGCGGAGACCCAGTACTTC. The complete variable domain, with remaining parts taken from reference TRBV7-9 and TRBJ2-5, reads DTGVSQNPRHKITKRGQNVTFRCDPISEHNRLYWYRQTLGQGPEFLTYFQNEAQLEKSRLLSDRFSAERPKGSFSTLEIQRTEQGDSAMYLCASSLDPLAETQYFGPGTRLLVL.